Sequencing of this T cell receptor beta chain was carried out in a study of cytomegalovirus exposure and HLA in healthy donors. The CDR3 loop spans 13 amino acids. V was cut by 1 base and J by 4 bases, with 7 bases left in between. From germline, CDR1 is MGHRA and CDR2 YSYEKL. Study outcomes and limitations: In vitro data verified a few CMV-associated chains as specific for CMV antigens. Within an earlier analysis, most TCR beta V segments proved productive either about 87% or about 30% of the time. Reportedly, fewer N-insertions than the approximately 700-donor mean appeared in an Asian-associated ancestry cluster in a later analysis.

The study ran its PCR with 60 Vbeta and 13 Jbeta primers. How the authors handled the data: About 11 million of the roughly 80 million unique TCR beta chains counted in a later analysis were shared. Only in-frame clones appear in the TCRdb table, and some are missing; sequencing was by immunoSEQ multiplex PCR. The V and J calls and clone size come from that table; D and trimming were worked out from the DNA. The sample consists of about 130,000 clones, around three quarters of them appearing once. Note on this clone: Its target is not known.

Specimen: PBMCs. The TCR sequence derives from an older woman in good health and CMV-seropositive. The V gene is TRBV4-1, the J gene TRBJ1-1; D ambiguous. The CDR3, as DNA: TGCGCCAGCAGCCAAGTTGGCCGCACTGAAGCTTTCTTT. It specifies CASSQVGRTEAFF.